These 13 T cell receptor beta chains came from one sample sequenced in a study of CD8 T cells in Susac syndrome. Reverse transcription of roughly 0.5 to 1 ug RNA was carried out with random hexamers. TCRdb reprocessed the immunoSEQ multiplex PCR reads with MiXCR, giving one entry per CDR3 protein. The sample lists 100,000 to 150,000 distinct CDR3 sequences; around 94% were seen once. The material sequenced was CD8+ T cells from PBMCs. Source of these receptors: a human donor with Susac syndrome.

V usage is TRBV28 and J usage is TRBJ2-7; 7 bases are shared with TRBD1. Germline-derived CDR1 and CDR2 are MDHEN and SYDVKM. This CDR3 is built from 16 residues. Trimming removed 5 bases from V and 6 bases from J; junction bases left unmatched: 16. CDR3 sequence reads: CASSTYRGGGQGEQYF. The CDR3 region has the DNA TGTGCCAGCAGTACGTACAGAGGGGGCGGTCAGGGCGAGCAGTACTTC.

This chain connects TRBV27 to TRBJ2-1, with D unclear. CDR1 and CDR2 (germline): MNHEY, SMNVEV (reference sequence). CDR3 length: 11 amino acids. V lost 7 bases and J lost 7, with 8 bases in between. In DNA form, the CDR3 reads TGTGCCAGCAAGGTTCGAAATGAGCAGTTCTTC. This gives the protein CASKVRNEQFF.

This clonotype was found once. The chain uses TRBV4-3 and TRBJ2-1, with TRBD2 matching over 11 bases. The germline V gene has CDR1 LGHNA and CDR2 YSLEER. CDR3 length: 17 residues. After removal of 0 bases from V and 2 bases from J, the junction contained 3 bases not matched to a gene. The CDR3 DNA reads as TGCGCCAGCAGCCAAGATTGGGGACTAGCGGCCTACAATGAGCAGTTCTTC. This sequence encodes CASSQDWGLAAYNEQFF.

J is TRBJ1-1 and V is TRBV30, with a tentative D call TRBD1 (5 bases). The CDR3 spans 14 residues. From germline, CDR1 is GTSNPN and CDR2 SVGIG (reference sequence). The V end lost 4 bases, the J end lost 1 base, and 13 bases lay between the germline ends. CDR3 sequence reads: CAWTEGQGNTEAFF. The CDR3 DNA sequence: TGTGCCTGGACAGAGGGTCAGGGGAACACTGAAGCTTTCTTT.

This chain connects TRBV5-1 to TRBJ2-1; 14 bases are shared with TRBD2. This CDR3 is 14 amino acids long. The V gene end was trimmed by 5 bases and the J gene end by 12 bases; junction bases not matched to a gene: 7. Germline V gene sequence: CDR1 SGHRS, CDR2 YFSETQ. This chain's CDR3 is CASSSGLAGGRQFF. The DNA for the CDR3 is TGCGCCAGCAGTTCTGGACTAGCGGGGGGAAGGCAGTTCTTC.

The V gene is TRBV24-1, the J gene TRBJ2-1, with 8 positions matching TRBD1. V dropped 1 base and J dropped 6; count of bases not matched to a gene: 10. The CDR3 is 17 residues long. The V gene's germline CDR1 is KGHDR and CDR2 SFDVKD. The CDR3 DNA sequence: TGTGCCACCAGTGATTTCGGGACAGGCTGGGCATCCAATGAGCAGTTCTTC. Its translation is CATSDFGTGWASNEQFF.

This chain links TRBV4-3 with TRBJ2-3; D possibly corresponds to TRBD2 (5 bases). This CDR3 has 17 residues. V lost 0 bases and J 0 bases, leaving 13 bases between the germline ends. Germline values: CDR1 LGHNA, CDR2 YSLEER. The CDR3 DNA follows: TGCGCCAGCAGCCAAGATTCGGCTAGCTCTAGCACAGATACGCAGTATTTT. It codes for CASSQDSASSSTDTQYF.

The chain employs TRBV20-1 and TRBJ2-7; 8 nucleotides match TRBD1. With 6 bases clipped from V and 2 bases from J, the junction kept 6 bases outside the gene matches. CDR3 size: 13 residues. CDR1 is DFQATT and CDR2 is SNEGSKA in the germline V gene (reference sequence). The CDR3 is CSAEGQEPYEQYF. The CDR3 coding sequence is TGCAGTGCCGAGGGACAGGAGCCCTACGAGCAGTACTTC.

This chain connects TRBV4-1 to TRBJ2-3; D may be TRBD2 (6 bases). CDR3 size: 15 residues. CDR1 is MGHRA and CDR2 is YSYEKL in the germline V gene. V dropped 0 bases and J dropped 2 bases, with 9 bases sitting between them. CDR3 coding DNA: TGCGCCAGCAGCCAAGAGGCGGGGATCACAGATACGCAGTATTTT. It specifies CASSQEAGITDTQYF.

The V and J genes are TRBV20-1 and TRBJ1-1, with TRBD1 matching over 7 bases. V lost 3 bases to trimming and J lost 1 base; unmatched junction nucleotides: 11. This CDR3 is built from 16 residues. The germline gives CDR1 DFQATT, CDR2 SNEGSKA (reference sequence). DNA for the CDR3: TGCAGTGCTAGTGGTTACACGGGGACAGAGAACACTGAAGCTTTCTTT. This sequence encodes CSASGYTGTENTEAFF.

The V call is TRBV2, the J call TRBJ2-2; D is possibly TRBD1 (5 bases). Per the germline V gene, CDR1 is SNHLY and CDR2 is FYNNEI. V was trimmed by 7 bases and J by 3 bases, leaving 15 bases between them. The CDR3 is made up of 15 amino acids. In DNA form, the CDR3 reads TGTGCCAGCACCCCGGACACCTCGTACACCGGGGAGCTGTTTTTT. Its translation: CASTPDTSYTGELFF.

This rearrangement joins TRBV24-1 to TRBJ2-2, with 11 bases lining up with TRBD2. CDR1 is KGHDR and CDR2 is SFDVKD in the germline V gene. This CDR3 contains 16 residues. V shed 5 bases, J shed 1 base, and the junction held 2 bases outside the gene matches. CDR3: CATSATSGKNTGELFF. CDR3 bases: TGTGCCACCAGTGCGACTAGCGGGAAGAACACCGGGGAGCTGTTTTTT.

This chain connects TRBV25-1 to TRBJ2-5; no reliable D call. The CDR3 runs 13 residues. V gave up 4 bases and J gave up 1 base, with 7 bases separating them. The germline V gene encodes CDR1 MGHDK and CDR2 SYGVNS. CDR3 DNA: TGTGCCAGCAGTGCGGACGGCCAAGAGACCCAGTACTTC. It specifies CASSADGQETQYF.